This TCR beta chain was documented in a study of blood T cell repertoires in COVID-19. CDR3 length: 17 amino acids. Germline-derived CDR1 and CDR2 are LGHDT and YNNKEL (reference sequence). V lost 2 bases to trimming and J lost 4 bases; unmatched junction nucleotides: 11. The data were produced by immunoSEQ multiplex PCR, yet TCRdb's version contains in-frame clones alone and is incomplete. The data hold approximately 170,000 clones, with roughly 88% observed a single time. This chain links TRBV3-1 (or the pseudogene TRBV3-2) with TRBJ1-2; 9 bases are a match to TRBD1. The sample taken for sequencing was peripheral blood. This TCR derives from a man aged 80 or over with COVID-19, enrolled during active disease. The CDR3: CASSQFLGRTGVYGYTF. The CDR3 nucleotides read TGTGCCAGCAGCCAATTCCTAGGCCGGACAGGGGTCTATGGCTACACCTTC.